This T cell receptor beta chain was identified in a study of shared clonotypes between healthy human individuals. Regarding the study as a whole: Naive CD4 clonotypes were shared across several donors at 4% to 5%.

The input for sorted-subset replicate PCRs was about 0.2 ug DNA, about 30,000 T cell genomes. The table came from immunoSEQ multiplex PCR; TCRdb's copy has only in-frame clones and leaves some out. The sample records some 2,100,000 clones, approximately 94% being singletons. CD8 cells regarded as naive lacked CD45RO, were positively chosen for CCR7, and omitted terminally differentiated effector memory CD45RA+ cells. Per germline, CDR1 SQVTM and CDR2 ANQGSEA. The CDR3 consists of 11 residues. V was clipped by 6 bases and J by 6 bases, with 12 bases between them. A remark on this clone: Its antigen remains unknown. This CDR3 is also generated by other DNA sequences in the sample.

V and J are TRBV29-1 and TRBJ2-7; weak D call: TRBD2 (5 bases). The sequencing input was naive CD8+ T cells from PBMCs. This TCR derives from a man between 18 and 29 years old in good health. Some clones in this sample may be carry-over from other donors' samples. The CDR3 protein is CSVRREGEQYF. As DNA, the CDR3 is TGCAGCGTCCGCCGGGAAGGCGAGCAGTACTTC.